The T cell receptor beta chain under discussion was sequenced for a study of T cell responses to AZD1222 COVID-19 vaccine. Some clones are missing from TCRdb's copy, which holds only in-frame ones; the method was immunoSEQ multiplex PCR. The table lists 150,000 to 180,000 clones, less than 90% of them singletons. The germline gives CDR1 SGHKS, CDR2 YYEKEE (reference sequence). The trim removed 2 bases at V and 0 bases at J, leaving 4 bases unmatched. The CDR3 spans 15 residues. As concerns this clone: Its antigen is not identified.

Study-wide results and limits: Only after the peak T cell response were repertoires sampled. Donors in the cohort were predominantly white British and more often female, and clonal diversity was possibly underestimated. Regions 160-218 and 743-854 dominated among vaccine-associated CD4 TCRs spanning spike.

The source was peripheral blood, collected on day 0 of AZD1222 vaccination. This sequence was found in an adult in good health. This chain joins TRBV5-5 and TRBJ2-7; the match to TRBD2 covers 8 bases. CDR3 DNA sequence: TGTGCCAGCAGCTTACTAGCGGCGAGCTCCTACGAGCAGTACTTC. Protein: CASSLLAASSYEQYF.